Each of the 19 T cell receptor beta chains below was sequenced from the same sample in a study of PD-1 blockade in classical Hodgkin lymphoma. Assay: immunoSEQ multiplex PCR; the TCRdb copy retains only in-frame clones and omits some. This table holds 29,000 or so clones, under 75% found once. Each patient experienced a relapse that followed autologous stem cell transplantation, and brentuximab vedotin exposure varied. Sequencing was performed on peripheral blood mononuclear cells (PBMCs), taken before the second cycle of nivolumab. Receptors were obtained from a human donor with classical Hodgkin lymphoma.

The chain links TRBV11-2 to TRBJ1-1, with D perhaps matching TRBD1 (5 bases). The V end was cut by 5 bases, the J end by 1 base, with 8 bases between. Germline V gives CDR1 SGHAT, CDR2 FQNNGV. CDR3 length equals 13 residues. CDR3 nucleotides: TGTGCCAGCAGCCCGACAGAGAACACTGAAGCTTTCTTT. Translation: CASSPTENTEAFF.

V gene TRBV7-2 combines with J gene TRBJ2-2; D unresolved. CDR3 length: 12 residues. Trimming shortened V by 1 base and J by 6 bases, and 3 bases separated the two germline ends. Germline CDR1 SGHTA, CDR2 FQGNSA. The CDR3 reads CASSLDAGELFF. DNA for the CDR3: TGTGCCAGCAGCTTAGACGCCGGGGAGCTGTTTTTT.

This chain links TRBV2 with TRBJ2-2, with 10 bases matching TRBD1. V was clipped by 7 bases and J by 2 bases; unmatched bases: 4. The length of the CDR3 is 15 residues. Germline V gives CDR1 SNHLY, CDR2 FYNNEI. The CDR3, as DNA: TGTGCCAGCACTGGACAGGGGGATAACACCGGGGAGCTGTTTTTT. Translated, it gives CASTGQGDNTGELFF.

This clone showed up just once. The genes are TRBV6-5 and TRBJ2-3; no definite D call. Germline V lookup: CDR1 MNHEY, CDR2 SVGAGI. The ends were cut back, 0 bases at V and 3 bases at J, with 13 bases in the middle. CDR3 size: 16 residues. CDR3 in DNA: TGTGCCAGCAGTTACTCTCCCGGACCCGCGACAGATACGCAGTATTTT. As protein: CASSYSPGPATDTQYF.

This chain links TRBV7-6 with TRBJ1-1; no firm D call. The CDR3 is 14 residues long. Trimming took 1 base from V and 2 from J, leaving 8 bases between them. Germline V gene data show CDR1 as SGHVS and CDR2 as FNYEAQ. CDR3 nucleotides: TGTGCCAGCAGCTTAGACAGACTAAACACTGAAGCTTTCTTT. It specifies CASSLDRLNTEAFF.

This clone has only a few counts. The V and J genes are TRBV7-9 and TRBJ2-1, with 10 bases that match TRBD2. The V and J ends lost 0 bases and 4 bases, in that order; junction bases with no gene match: 3. The V gene's germline CDR1 is SEHNR and CDR2 FQNEAQ (reference sequence). The CDR3 is 16 residues long. In nucleotides, the CDR3 is TGTGCCAGCAGCTTAGCGCTAGCGGGGGTTTACAATGAGCAGTTCTTC. Translated: CASSLALAGVYNEQFF. Full variable domain (rest looked up from reference TRBV7-9 and TRBJ2-1): DTGVSQNPRHKITKRGQNVTFRCDPISEHNRLYWYRQTLGQGPEFLTYFQNEAQLEKSRLLSDRFSAERPKGSFSTLEIQRTEQGDSAMYLCASSLALAGVYNEQFFGPGTRLTVL.

This clone was observed a handful of times. The chain couples TRBV7-2 to TRBJ2-1, with 11 bases aligning to TRBD2. The junction had 10 bases not matched to a gene; V was cut back by 4 bases and J by 5 bases. The CDR3 length is 17 residues. Looked up from germline, CDR1 is SGHTA and CDR2 is FQGNSA. In nucleotides, the CDR3 is TGTGCCAGCAGCTCGATGGGGACTAGCGGAATTAACAATGAGCAGTTCTTC. Its protein is CASSSMGTSGINNEQFF.

V is TRBV7-9 and J is TRBJ1-4; D remains ambiguous. V was clipped by 4 bases and J by 5 bases, with 20 bases between them. Germline V gene data show CDR1 as SEHNR and CDR2 as FQNEAQ (reference sequence). The CDR3 is made up of 17 amino acids. The chain's CDR3 is CASSSNPAGQINEKLFF. CDR3 nucleotides: TGTGCCAGCAGCTCTAACCCCGCCGGTCAGATCAATGAAAAACTGTTTTTT.

CDR3 region: CASSELESSYNEQFF. The CDR3 DNA follows: TGTGCCAGCAGTGAACTAGAGAGCTCCTACAATGAGCAGTTCTTC. This chain joins TRBV2 and TRBJ2-1; D unclear. The CDR3 loop spans 15 amino acids. The V and J ends lost 2 bases and 0 bases respectively, with 8 bases between them. Germline V gene sequence: CDR1 SNHLY, CDR2 FYNNEI.

V is TRBV5-1 and J is TRBJ1-6, with 7 bases fitting TRBD1. The ends lost 3 bases at V and 11 bases at J; junction bases unmatched: 11. The germline gives CDR1 SGHRS, CDR2 YFSETQ. There are 15 residues in the CDR3. This chain's CDR3 is CASSSAQGKGAPLHF. CDR3 DNA sequence: TGCGCCAGCAGCTCGGCACAGGGGAAGGGTGCACCCCTCCACTTT.

The genes are TRBV4-2 and TRBJ1-4, with 11 bases matching TRBD1. Germline CDR1 and CDR2: LGHNA and YNFKEQ. The V gene end was trimmed by 5 bases and the J gene end by 8 bases; junction bases not matched to a gene: 10. This CDR3 has 16 residues. The CDR3 DNA is TGTGCCAGCAGCGGACAGGGGGCGACCCTGGAAGAAAAACTGTTTTTT. As protein: CASSGQGATLEEKLFF.

The genes are TRBV5-6 and TRBJ2-6; possible D gene TRBD2, 6 bases. V was shortened by 5 bases and J by 3 bases, with 12 bases between the two germline ends. The germline gives CDR1 SGHDT, CDR2 YYEEEE. This CDR3 contains 15 residues. In DNA form, the CDR3 reads TGTGCCAGCAGACGATCGGGGGATGGGGCCAACGTCCTGACTTTC. It translates to CASRRSGDGANVLTF.

This clone was detected only a few times. The chain links TRBV30 to TRBJ2-2; 9 nucleotides align to TRBD2. CDR1 is GTSNPN and CDR2 is SVGIG in the germline V gene (reference sequence). The CDR3 totals 13 residues. Trimming took 1 base from V and 6 from J; bases not matched to a gene: 0. CDR3 sequence: CAWSGTSAGELFF. For the CDR3, the DNA is TGTGCCTGGAGTGGGACTAGCGCCGGGGAGCTGTTTTTT.

The rearrangement joins TRBV28 to TRBJ1-1, with D uncertain. Germline lookup yields CDR1 MDHEN and CDR2 SYDVKM. Trimming removed 2 bases at V and 5 bases at J, with 3 bases between. This CDR3 contains 11 residues. The CDR3 DNA sequence: TGTGCCAGCAGTTTAGAAACTGAAGCTTTCTTT. This sequence encodes CASSLETEAFF.

This clone was picked up a small number of times. The chain couples TRBV6-1 to TRBJ2-7; D uncertain. Germline V gives CDR1 MNHNS, CDR2 SASEGT. The CDR3 has 12 amino acids. Trimming left V 6 bases short and J 3 bases short, with 9 bases between. This chain's CDR3 is CASRPQIYEQYF. The CDR3, as DNA: TGTGCCAGCAGGCCACAGATCTACGAGCAGTACTTC.

The chain uses TRBV11-2 and TRBJ1-3; 7 bases match TRBD1. V lost 4 bases, J lost 4 bases, and 4 bases stayed unmatched. Looked up from germline, CDR1 is SGHAT and CDR2 is FQNNGV. This CDR3 has 14 residues. The CDR3 protein is CASSSLTGGNTIYF. CDR3 nucleotide sequence: TGTGCCAGCAGCTCCCTGACAGGGGGAAACACCATATATTTT.

The chain has TRBV5-6 and TRBJ1-1; tentatively, D is TRBD1 (6 bases). The germline V and J ends were trimmed by 1 base and 3 bases, with 10 bases remaining between them. This CDR3 has 14 residues. The germline CDR1 and CDR2 sequences are SGHDT and YYEEEE. The chain's CDR3 is CASSLTGRDTEAFF. The DNA of the CDR3 is TGTGCCAGCAGCTTGACAGGGCGCGACACTGAAGCTTTCTTT.

The V call is TRBV7-8, the J call TRBJ2-3; D tentatively reads TRBD1 or TRBD2 (6 bases each). The V gene's germline CDR1 is SGHVS and CDR2 FQNEAQ. Trimming shortened V by 1 base and J by 2 bases, and 7 bases separated the two germline ends. The CDR3 extends over 14 amino acids. This chain's CDR3 is CASSLGGATDTQYF. The CDR3 DNA follows: TGTGCCAGCAGCTTAGGGGGGGCCACAGATACGCAGTATTTT.

In DNA form, the CDR3 reads TGTGCCAACCTGGGGACAGATCAGAGCTCCTATAATTCACCCCTCCACTTT. It specifies CANLGTDQSSYNSPLHF. The V and J genes are TRBV19 and TRBJ1-6; 7 nucleotides align to TRBD1. This CDR3 is 17 amino acids long. V was pared by 10 bases and J by 0 bases, with 12 bases of the junction left unmatched. Germline lookup yields CDR1 LNHDA and CDR2 SQIVND (reference sequence). Based on the CDR3 plus reference TRBV19 and TRBJ1-6, the full variable domain is DGGITQSPKYLFRKEGQNVTLSCEQNLNHDAMYWYRQDPGQGLRLIYYSQIVNDFQKGDIAEGYSVSREKKESFPLTVTSAQKNPTAFYLCANLGTDQSSYNSPLHFGNGTRLTVT.